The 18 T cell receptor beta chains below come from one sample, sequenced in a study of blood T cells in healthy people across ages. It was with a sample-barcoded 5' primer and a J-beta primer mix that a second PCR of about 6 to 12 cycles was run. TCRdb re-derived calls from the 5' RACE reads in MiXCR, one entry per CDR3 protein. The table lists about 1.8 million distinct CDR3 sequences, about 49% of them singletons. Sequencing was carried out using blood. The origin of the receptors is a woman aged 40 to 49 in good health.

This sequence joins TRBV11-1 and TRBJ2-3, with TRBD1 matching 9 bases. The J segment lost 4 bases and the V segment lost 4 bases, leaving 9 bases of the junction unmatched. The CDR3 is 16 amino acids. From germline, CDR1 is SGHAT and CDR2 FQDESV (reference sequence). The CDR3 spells CASSSYTGGRADTQYF. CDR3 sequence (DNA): TGTGCCAGCAGCTCCTATACAGGGGGCCGAGCAGATACGCAGTATTTT.

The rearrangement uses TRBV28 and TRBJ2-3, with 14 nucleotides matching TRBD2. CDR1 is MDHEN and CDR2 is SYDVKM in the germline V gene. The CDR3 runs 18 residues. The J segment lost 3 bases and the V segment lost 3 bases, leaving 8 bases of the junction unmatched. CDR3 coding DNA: TGTGCCAGCAGTTTTTCCGCGACTAGCGGGGGGGCTACAGATACGCAGTATTTT. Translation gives CASSFSATSGGATDTQYF.

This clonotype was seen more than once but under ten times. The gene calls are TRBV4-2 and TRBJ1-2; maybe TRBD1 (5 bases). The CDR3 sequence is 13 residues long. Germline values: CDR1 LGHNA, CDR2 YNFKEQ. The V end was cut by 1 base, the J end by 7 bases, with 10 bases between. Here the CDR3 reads CASSQGGSAGYTF. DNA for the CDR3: TGTGCCAGCAGCCAAGGGGGCAGCGCTGGCTACACCTTC.

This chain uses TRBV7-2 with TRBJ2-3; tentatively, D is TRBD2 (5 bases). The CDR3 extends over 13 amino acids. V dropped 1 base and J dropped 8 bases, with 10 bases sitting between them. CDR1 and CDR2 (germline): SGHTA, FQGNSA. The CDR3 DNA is TGTGCCAGCAGCTTAGGAAGGAGCGGTACGCAGTATTTT. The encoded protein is CASSLGRSGTQYF.

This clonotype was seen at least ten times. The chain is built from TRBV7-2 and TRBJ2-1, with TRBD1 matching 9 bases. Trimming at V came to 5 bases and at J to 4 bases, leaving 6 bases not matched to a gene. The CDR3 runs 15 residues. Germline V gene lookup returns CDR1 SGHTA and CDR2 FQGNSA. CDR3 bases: TGTGCCAGCAGCCTGGACAGGGGCGGGTACAATGAGCAGTTCTTC. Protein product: CASSLDRGGYNEQFF.

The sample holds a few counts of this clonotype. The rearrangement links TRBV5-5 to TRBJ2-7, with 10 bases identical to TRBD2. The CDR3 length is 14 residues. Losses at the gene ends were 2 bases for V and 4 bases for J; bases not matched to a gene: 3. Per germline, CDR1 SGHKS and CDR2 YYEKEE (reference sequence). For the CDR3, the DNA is TGTGCCAGCAGCTTCACTAGCGGGGCTTACGAGCAGTACTTC. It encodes CASSFTSGAYEQYF.

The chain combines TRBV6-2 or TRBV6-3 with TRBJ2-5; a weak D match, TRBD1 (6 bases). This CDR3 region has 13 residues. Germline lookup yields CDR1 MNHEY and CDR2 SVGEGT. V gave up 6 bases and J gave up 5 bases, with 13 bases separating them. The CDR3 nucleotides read TGTGCCAGCAGGAACAGGGTTAAGGAGACCCAGTACTTC. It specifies CASRNRVKETQYF.

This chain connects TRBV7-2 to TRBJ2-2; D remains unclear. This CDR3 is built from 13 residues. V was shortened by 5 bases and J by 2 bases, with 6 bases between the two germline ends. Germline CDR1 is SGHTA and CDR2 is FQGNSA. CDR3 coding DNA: TGTGCCAGCAGCACTTACAACACCGGGGAGCTGTTTTTT. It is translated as CASSTYNTGELFF.

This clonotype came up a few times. The CDR3 loop reads CASSTRGAWQFF. DNA of the CDR3: TGTGCCAGCAGCACGAGGGGCGCTTGGCAGTTCTTC. The chain employs TRBV28 and TRBJ2-1; the D gene could be TRBD1 or TRBD2 (5 bases each). Looked up from germline, CDR1 is MDHEN and CDR2 is SYDVKM. Trimming removed 6 bases at V and 12 bases at J, with 15 bases between. The CDR3 has 12 amino acids.

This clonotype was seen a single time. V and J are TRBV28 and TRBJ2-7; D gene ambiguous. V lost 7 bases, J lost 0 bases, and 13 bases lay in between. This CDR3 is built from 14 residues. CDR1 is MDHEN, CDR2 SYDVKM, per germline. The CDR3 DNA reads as TGTGCCAGCACGGACCAGACGAGCTCCTACGAGCAGTACTTC. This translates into CASTDQTSSYEQYF.

The CDR3 here is CSVGVPNYEQYF. CDR3 DNA sequence: TGCAGCGTTGGGGTACCAAACTACGAGCAGTACTTC. V and J are TRBV29-1 and TRBJ2-7; D is uncertain. Trimming cost V 4 bases and J 3 bases, with 10 bases left between them. The CDR3 loop spans 12 amino acids. Germline CDR1 is SQVTM and CDR2 is ANQGSEA.

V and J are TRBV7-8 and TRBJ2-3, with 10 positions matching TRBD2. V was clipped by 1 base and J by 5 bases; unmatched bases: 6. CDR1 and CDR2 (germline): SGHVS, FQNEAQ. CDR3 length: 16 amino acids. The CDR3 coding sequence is TGTGCCAGCAGCTTAGGTAGCGGGGGGTCCGGAGATACGCAGTATTTT. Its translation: CASSLGSGGSGDTQYF.

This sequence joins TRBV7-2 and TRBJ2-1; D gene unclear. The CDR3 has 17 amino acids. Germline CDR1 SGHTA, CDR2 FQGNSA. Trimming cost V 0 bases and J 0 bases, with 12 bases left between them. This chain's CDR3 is CASSLALTPSSYNEQFF. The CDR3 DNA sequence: TGTGCCAGCAGCTTAGCGTTGACACCTAGCTCCTACAATGAGCAGTTCTTC.

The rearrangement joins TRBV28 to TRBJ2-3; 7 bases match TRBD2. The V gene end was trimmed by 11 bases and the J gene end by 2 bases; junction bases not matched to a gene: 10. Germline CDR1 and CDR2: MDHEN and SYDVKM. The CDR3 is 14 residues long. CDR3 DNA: TGTGCCGCCGTCCGTGGGGGGGACACAGATACGCAGTATTTT. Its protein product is CAAVRGGDTDTQYF.

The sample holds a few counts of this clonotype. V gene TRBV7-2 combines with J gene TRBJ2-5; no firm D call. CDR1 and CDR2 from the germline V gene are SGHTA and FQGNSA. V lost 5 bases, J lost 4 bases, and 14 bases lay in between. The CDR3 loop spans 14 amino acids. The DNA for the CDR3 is TGTGCCAGCAGCGCATATAAGATGCGAGAGACCCAGTACTTC. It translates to CASSAYKMRETQYF.

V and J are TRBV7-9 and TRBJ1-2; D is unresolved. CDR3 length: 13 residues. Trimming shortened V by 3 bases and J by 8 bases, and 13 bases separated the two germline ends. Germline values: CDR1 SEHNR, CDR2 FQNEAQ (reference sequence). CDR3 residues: CASSLGPLKGYTF. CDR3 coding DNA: TGTGCCAGCAGCTTGGGTCCTCTTAAAGGCTACACCTTC.

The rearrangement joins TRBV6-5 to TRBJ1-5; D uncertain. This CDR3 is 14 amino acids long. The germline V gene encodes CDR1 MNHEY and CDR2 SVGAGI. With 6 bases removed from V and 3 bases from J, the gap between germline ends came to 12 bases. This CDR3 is CASSRDGYNQPQHF. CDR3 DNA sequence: TGTGCCAGCAGCCGCGACGGATACAATCAGCCCCAGCATTTT.

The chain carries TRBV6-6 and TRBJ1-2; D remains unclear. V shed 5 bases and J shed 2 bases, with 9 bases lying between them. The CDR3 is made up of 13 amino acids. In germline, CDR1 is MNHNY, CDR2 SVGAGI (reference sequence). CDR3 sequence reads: CASSNDPNYGYTF. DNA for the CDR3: TGTGCCAGCAGTAATGACCCGAACTATGGCTACACCTTC.